What follows are 16 T cell receptor beta chains derived from one specimen sequenced in a study of cytomegalovirus exposure and HLA in healthy donors. The data were produced by immunoSEQ multiplex PCR, yet TCRdb's version contains in-frame clones alone and is incomplete. The sample holds some 150,000 clones, 87% seen once. Sequenced: PBMCs. The receptors shown here come from a man between 18 and 35 years old in good health and CMV-seropositive.

The chain couples TRBV5-1 to TRBJ2-1; possible D gene TRBD1, 5 bases. The V gene lost 2 bases and the J gene lost 4 bases, with 7 bases spanning the gap. Germline V gene sequence: CDR1 SGHRS, CDR2 YFSETQ. The CDR3 length is 13 residues. The CDR3 DNA sequence: TGCGCCAGCAGCTTTGACAGATACAATGAGCAGTTCTTC. This codes for CASSFDRYNEQFF.

The chain combines TRBV4-2 with TRBJ2-3, with TRBD1 as a possible D gene (7 bases). V lost 0 bases and J 3 bases, leaving 10 bases between the germline ends. CDR3 length equals 15 residues. CDR1 is LGHNA and CDR2 is YNFKEQ in the germline V gene. The CDR3: CASSQEAGGTDTQYF. The DNA for the CDR3 is TGTGCCAGCAGCCAAGAAGCAGGGGGGACAGATACGCAGTATTTT.

This chain connects TRBV6-1 to TRBJ2-2; a possible D gene is TRBD1 (6 bases). This CDR3 comprises 16 residues. The V gene lost 2 bases and the J gene lost 2 bases, with 12 bases spanning the gap. CDR1 and CDR2 (germline): MNHNS, SASEGT. CDR3 in amino acids: CASSEMDSANTGELFF. The CDR3 DNA reads as TGTGCCAGCAGTGAAATGGACAGTGCTAACACCGGGGAGCTGTTTTTT.

The chain employs TRBV6-5 and TRBJ2-1, with D tentatively TRBD2 (7 bases). CDR3 length: 14 amino acids. Looked up from germline, CDR1 is MNHEY and CDR2 is SVGAGI. Trimming left V 6 bases short and J 8 bases short, with 17 bases between. The CDR3 sequence is CASRGGRGTDEQFF. CDR3 bases: TGTGCCAGCAGAGGGGGGAGGGGGACCGATGAGCAGTTCTTC.

This chain joins TRBV30 and TRBJ2-3; D remains ambiguous. The germline V gene has CDR1 GTSNPN and CDR2 SVGIG (reference sequence). The CDR3 length is 16 residues. The ends were cut back, 1 base at V and 0 bases at J, with 14 bases in the middle. The CDR3 nucleotides read TGTGCCTGGAGTGGGGTGGCGGTCTTTAGCACAGATACGCAGTATTTT. It encodes CAWSGVAVFSTDTQYF. The full variable domain, with the rest looked up from reference TRBV30 and TRBJ2-3, is SQTIHQWPATLVQPVGSPLSLECTVEGTSNPNLYWYRQAAGRGLQLLFYSVGIGQISSEVPQNLSASRPQDRQFILSSKKLLLSDSGFYLCAWSGVAVFSTDTQYFGPGTRLTVL.

The chain links TRBV6-6 to TRBJ2-3; no reliable D call. The CDR3 is made up of 15 amino acids. V lost 4 bases, J lost 0 bases, and 11 bases lay in between. Per the germline V gene, CDR1 is MNHNY and CDR2 is SVGAGI (reference sequence). CDR3 nucleotides: TGTGCCAGCAGTTGGGCGCGCACGAGCACAGATACGCAGTATTTT. Residues: CASSWARTSTDTQYF.

The chain's CDR3 is CSVEPRGEAFF. In DNA form, the CDR3 reads TGCAGCGTTGAACCCAGGGGTGAAGCTTTCTTT. This chain links TRBV29-1 with TRBJ1-1, with D possibly being TRBD1 (6 bases). V was clipped by 2 bases and J by 7 bases, with 8 bases between them. The CDR3 has 11 amino acids. Germline V CDR1 and CDR2: SQVTM, ANQGSEA.

DNA for the CDR3: TGTGCCAGCAGCGGAACTAGTTTAGTCGGGCAAGGGACTGAAGCTTTCTTT. Protein product: CASSGTSLVGQGTEAFF. This chain links TRBV11-2 with TRBJ1-1; unclear D gene. The CDR3 spans 17 residues. Germline CDR1 and CDR2: SGHAT and FQNNGV. V was pared by 5 bases and J by 5 bases, with 24 bases between.

The V call is TRBV7-8, the J call TRBJ1-5; tentative D call: TRBD1 (5 bases). Germline CDR1 SGHVS, CDR2 FQNEAQ. The V end lost 2 bases, the J end lost 2 bases, and 10 bases lay between the germline ends. The CDR3 is 15 residues long. The CDR3 DNA reads TGTGCCAGCAGCTTATCAGGGCAGGGCAATCAGCCCCAGCATTTT. This translates into CASSLSGQGNQPQHF.

V and J are TRBV6-6 and TRBJ1-2; TRBD1 might be the D (6 bases). This CDR3 has 14 amino acids. Germline V lookup: CDR1 MNHNY, CDR2 SVGAGI (reference sequence). Trimming cost V 5 bases and J 1 base, with 11 bases left between them. The CDR3 region is CASSGEDSNYGYTF. In DNA, the CDR3 is TGTGCCAGCAGTGGCGAGGACAGTAACTATGGCTACACCTTC.

The CDR3 reads CASSGWGLEETQYF. The CDR3 nucleotides read TGTGCCAGCAGTGGATGGGGACTAGAAGAGACCCAGTACTTC. This chain uses TRBV25-1 with TRBJ2-5, with 8 bases fitting TRBD2. The junction had 4 bases not matched to a gene; V was cut back by 4 bases and J by 3 bases. Germline V lookup: CDR1 MGHDK, CDR2 SYGVNS. There are 14 residues in the CDR3. The whole variable domain, filled in from reference TRBV25-1 and TRBJ2-5, reads EADIYQTPRYLVIGTGKKITLECSQTMGHDKMYWYQQDPGMELHLIHYSYGVNSTEKGDLSSESTVSRIRTEHFPLTLESARPSHTSQYLCASSGWGLEETQYFGPGTRLLVL.

CDR3 DNA: TGTGCCACCAGCAGAGGACTGGAAACCTCTGGAAACACCATATATTTT. Translating gives CATSRGLETSGNTIYF. The rearrangement joins TRBV15 to TRBJ1-3; D is unresolved. The V and J ends lost 1 base and 0 bases respectively, with 10 bases between them. This CDR3 is built from 16 residues. Germline CDR1 and CDR2: LNHNV and YYDKDF (reference sequence).

The J gene is TRBJ2-4, the V gene TRBV4-1, with D maybe TRBD2 (5 bases). There are 15 residues in the CDR3. The V end lost 1 base, the J end lost 0 bases, and 7 bases lay between the germline ends. Per germline, CDR1 MGHRA and CDR2 YSYEKL. The CDR3 sequence: CASSQVAGAKNIQYF. In DNA, the CDR3 is TGCGCCAGCAGCCAAGTTGCGGGAGCCAAAAACATTCAGTACTTC.

The J gene is TRBJ2-3, the V gene TRBV5-1; 9 nucleotides align to TRBD1. V lost 4 bases and J lost 3; bases outside the gene matches: 3. The CDR3 has 14 amino acids. The V gene's germline CDR1 is SGHRS and CDR2 YFSETQ. The CDR3 sequence: CASSPGQGTDTQYF. CDR3 bases: TGCGCCAGCAGCCCTGGACAGGGGACAGATACGCAGTATTTT.

This clone was counted once. The V gene is TRBV2, the J gene TRBJ2-1; TRBD2 matches 10 bases. Germline V lookup: CDR1 SNHLY, CDR2 FYNNEI. This CDR3 is built from 15 residues. J gave up 6 bases and V 7 bases, and 9 bases lay outside the gene matches. CDR3 residues: CASKQREGFGNEQFF. In DNA, the CDR3 is TGTGCCAGCAAGCAGCGGGAGGGTTTCGGCAATGAGCAGTTCTTC.

This sequence joins TRBV7-8 and TRBJ2-5; weak D call: TRBD2 (5 bases). Germline V gene data show CDR1 as SGHVS and CDR2 as FQNEAQ. This CDR3 has 14 residues. Trimming removed 1 base at V and 7 bases at J, with 13 bases between. DNA of the CDR3: TGTGCCAGCAGCTTAGGAGATAGCGTTCGGACCCAGTACTTC. Its translation: CASSLGDSVRTQYF.